These 10 T cell receptor beta chains were all obtained from the same sample, sequenced in a study of CD8 T cells in ankylosing spondylitis. TCRdb used MiXCR to reprocess the 5' RACE reads, holding one entry per CDR3 protein. The table shows 200,000 to 250,000 distinct CDR3 sequences, with 20% to 30% occurring only once. Input material: blood, either unsorted or a sorted T cell fraction (not recorded which). These receptor sequences come from a male donor with ankylosing spondylitis or in good health (not recorded which).

This clonotype was detected ten times or more. The chain has TRBV12-3 or TRBV12-4 and TRBJ2-3; no reliable D call. Trimming shortened V by 1 base and J by 7 bases, and 12 bases separated the two germline ends. This CDR3 is built from 14 residues. The CDR3 loop reads CASSLEASGYTQYF. The CDR3 DNA reads as TGTGCCAGCAGTTTAGAGGCCAGTGGCTATACGCAGTATTTT.

This clonotype was observed at least ten times. This chain joins TRBV28 and TRBJ2-2, with 8 nucleotides matching TRBD2. CDR3 length: 14 amino acids. Germline V gives CDR1 MDHEN, CDR2 SYDVKM. With V trimmed by 3 bases and J by 7 bases, 4 bases remained unmatched. For the CDR3, the DNA is TGTGCCAGCAGTTTTGCCCTAGCGGGCGGGGAGCTGTTTTTT. Its translation: CASSFALAGGELFF.

This clonotype was seen only a few times. This chain links TRBV20-1 with TRBJ2-5, with TRBD2 identical over 9 bases. CDR1 is DFQATT and CDR2 is SNEGSKA in the germline V gene (reference sequence). V lost 4 bases and J lost 3; bases outside the gene matches: 6. The CDR3 consists of 14 residues. CDR3: CSANMGLAKETQYF. CDR3 nucleotide sequence: TGCAGTGCTAACATGGGACTAGCCAAAGAGACCCAGTACTTC.

This clonotype was picked up many times. V and J are TRBV5-1 and TRBJ1-6; 8 bases match TRBD1. The CDR3 has 14 amino acids. The ends lost 4 bases at V and 8 bases at J; junction bases unmatched: 5. The germline V gene encodes CDR1 SGHRS and CDR2 YFSETQ. CDR3 in DNA: TGCGCCAGCAGCCATACGGGACAGGATTCACCCCTCCACTTT. Translated: CASSHTGQDSPLHF.

This clonotype was counted between two and nine times. The chain carries TRBV4-3 and TRBJ2-1, with D unclear. Deletions cut 1 base from V and 5 bases from J, with 3 bases between. Germline values: CDR1 LGHNA, CDR2 YSLEER. The CDR3 contains 12 residues. The chain's CDR3 is CASSQGHNEQFF. The CDR3 nucleotides read TGCGCCAGCAGCCAAGGTCACAATGAGCAGTTCTTC.

This clonotype was seen repeatedly, ten times or more. This chain connects TRBV20-1 to TRBJ2-7; 8 bases line up with TRBD1. Trimming cost V 5 bases and J 0 bases; bases outside gene matches: 6. The V gene's germline CDR1 is DFQATT and CDR2 SNEGSKA (reference sequence). The CDR3 extends over 14 amino acids. CDR3 loop: CSAETGVNSYEQYF. CDR3 bases: TGCAGTGCTGAGACAGGGGTAAACTCCTACGAGCAGTACTTC.

On this clonotype itself: A read error may explain this, as a much larger clone is one base away. The chain is built from TRBV2 and TRBJ2-3; D unresolved. The germline V gene has CDR1 SNHLY and CDR2 FYNNEI. This CDR3 region has 11 residues. CDR3 protein: CAGSDRDTQYF. DNA of the CDR3: TGTGCCGGCAGTGATAGGGATACGCAGTATTTT. Using reference TRBV2 and TRBJ2-3 for the parts outside the CDR3, the full variable domain is EPEVTQTPSHQVTQMGQEVILRCVPISNHLYFYWYRQILGQKVEFLVSFYNNEISEKSEIFDDQFSVERPDGSNFTLKIRSTKLEDSAMYFCAGSDRDTQYFGPGTRLTVL.

This chain connects TRBV12-3 or TRBV12-4 to TRBJ2-3; D might be TRBD1 (5 bases). V was clipped by 3 bases and J by 2 bases, with 9 bases between them. The CDR3 sequence is 14 residues long. CDR3 protein: CASSFQGDTDTQYF. The CDR3 nucleotides are TGTGCCAGCAGTTTCCAGGGCGACACAGATACGCAGTATTTT.

This clonotype was observed many times. This chain joins TRBV20-1 and TRBJ2-7, with D uncertain. V was shortened by 3 bases and J by 7 bases, with 10 bases between the two germline ends. Germline V gene data show CDR1 as DFQATT and CDR2 as SNEGSKA (reference sequence). CDR3 length equals 11 residues. CDR3 amino acids: CSASRAREQYF. The CDR3 coding sequence is TGCAGTGCTAGTAGGGCGCGGGAGCAGTACTTC.

The gene calls are TRBV5-1 and TRBJ1-1; weak D call: TRBD1 (5 bases). Trimming took off 0 bases at V and 7 bases at J, with 7 bases between the two ends. Germline assignment: CDR1 SGHRS and CDR2 YFSETQ. The CDR3 contains 12 residues. The CDR3 nucleotides are TGCGCCAGCAGCTTGGAGGGGAGTGAAGCTTTCTTT. This codes for CASSLEGSEAFF.